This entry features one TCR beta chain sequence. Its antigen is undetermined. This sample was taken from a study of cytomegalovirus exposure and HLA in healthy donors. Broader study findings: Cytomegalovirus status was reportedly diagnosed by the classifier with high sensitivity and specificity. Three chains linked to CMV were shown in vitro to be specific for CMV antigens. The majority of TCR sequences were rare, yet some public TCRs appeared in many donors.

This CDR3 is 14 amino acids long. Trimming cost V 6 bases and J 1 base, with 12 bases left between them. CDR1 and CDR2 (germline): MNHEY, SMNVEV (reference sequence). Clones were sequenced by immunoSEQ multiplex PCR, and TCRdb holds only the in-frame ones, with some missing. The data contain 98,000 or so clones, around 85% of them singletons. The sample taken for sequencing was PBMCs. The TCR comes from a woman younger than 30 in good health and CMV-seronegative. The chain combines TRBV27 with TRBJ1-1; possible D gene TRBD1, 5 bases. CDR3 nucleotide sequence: TGTGCCAGCAGCGATGCCGGGGGGAACACTGAAGCTTTCTTT. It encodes CASSDAGGNTEAFF.